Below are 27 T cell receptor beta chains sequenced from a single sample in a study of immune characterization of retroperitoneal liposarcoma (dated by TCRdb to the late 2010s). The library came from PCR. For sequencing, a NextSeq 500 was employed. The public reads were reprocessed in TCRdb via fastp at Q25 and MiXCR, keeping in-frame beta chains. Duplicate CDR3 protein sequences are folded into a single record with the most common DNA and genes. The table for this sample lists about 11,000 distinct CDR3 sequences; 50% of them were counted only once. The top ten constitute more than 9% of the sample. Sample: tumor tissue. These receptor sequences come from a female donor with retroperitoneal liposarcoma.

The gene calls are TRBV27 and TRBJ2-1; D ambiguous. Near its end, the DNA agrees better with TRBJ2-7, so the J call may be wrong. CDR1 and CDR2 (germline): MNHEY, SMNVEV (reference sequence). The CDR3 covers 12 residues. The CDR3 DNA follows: TGTGCCAGCAGCTCGACCTCCTACGAGCAGTACTTC. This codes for CASSSTSYEQYF.

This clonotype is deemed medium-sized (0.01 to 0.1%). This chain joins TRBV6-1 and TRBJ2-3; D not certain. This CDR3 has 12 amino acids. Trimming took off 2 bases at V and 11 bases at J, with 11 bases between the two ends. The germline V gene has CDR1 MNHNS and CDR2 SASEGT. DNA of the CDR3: TGTGCCAGCAGTGAATTGTCGCCATTGCAGTATTTT. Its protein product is CASSELSPLQYF.

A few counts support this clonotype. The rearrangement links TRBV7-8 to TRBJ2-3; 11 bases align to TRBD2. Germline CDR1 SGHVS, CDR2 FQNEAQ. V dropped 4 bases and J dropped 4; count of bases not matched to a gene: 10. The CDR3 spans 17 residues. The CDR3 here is CASSSIAGGPGADTQYF. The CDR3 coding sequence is TGTGCCAGCAGCTCGATAGCGGGAGGGCCGGGGGCAGATACGCAGTATTTT.

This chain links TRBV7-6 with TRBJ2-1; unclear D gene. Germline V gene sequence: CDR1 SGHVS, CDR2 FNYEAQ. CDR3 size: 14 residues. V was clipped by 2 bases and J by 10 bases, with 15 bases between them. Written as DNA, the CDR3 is TGTGCCAGCAGCTTACGCCAGGTGGGCTACGAGCAGTTCTTC. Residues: CASSLRQVGYEQFF.

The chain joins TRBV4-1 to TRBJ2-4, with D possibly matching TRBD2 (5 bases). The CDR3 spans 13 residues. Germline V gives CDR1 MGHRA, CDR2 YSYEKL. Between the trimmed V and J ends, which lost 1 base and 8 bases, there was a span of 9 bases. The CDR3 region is CASSQVLVDIQYF. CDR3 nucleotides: TGCGCCAGCAGCCAAGTACTAGTCGACATTCAGTACTTC.

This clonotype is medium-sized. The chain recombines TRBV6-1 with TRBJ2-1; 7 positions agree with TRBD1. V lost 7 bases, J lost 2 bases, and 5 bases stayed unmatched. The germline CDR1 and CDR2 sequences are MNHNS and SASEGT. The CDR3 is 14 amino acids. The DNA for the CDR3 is TGTGCCAGCACCCGACAGGGACCCTACAATGAGCAGTTCTTC. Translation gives CASTRQGPYNEQFF.

The DNA of the CDR3 is TGTGCCAGCAGTCAGACCGACGAGCAGTACTTC. This encodes CASSQTDEQYF. The V gene is TRBV2, the J gene TRBJ2-7; D gene ambiguous. V dropped 5 bases and J dropped 5 bases, with 7 bases sitting between them. The CDR3 spans 11 residues. Germline lookup yields CDR1 SNHLY and CDR2 FYNNEI.

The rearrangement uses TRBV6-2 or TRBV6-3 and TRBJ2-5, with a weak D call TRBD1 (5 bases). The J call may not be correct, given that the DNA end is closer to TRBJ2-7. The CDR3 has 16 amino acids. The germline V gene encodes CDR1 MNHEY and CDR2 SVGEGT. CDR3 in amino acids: CASSEREGRAYYEQYF. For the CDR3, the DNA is TGTGCCAGCAGTGAACGTGAAGGCAGGGCCTACTACGAGCAGTACTTC.

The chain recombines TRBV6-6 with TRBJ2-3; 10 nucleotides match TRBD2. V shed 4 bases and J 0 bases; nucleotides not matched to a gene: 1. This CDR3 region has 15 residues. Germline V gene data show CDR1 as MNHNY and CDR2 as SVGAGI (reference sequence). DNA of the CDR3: TGTGCCAGCAGTTTGACTAGCGGGAGCACAGATACGCAGTATTTT. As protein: CASSLTSGSTDTQYF.

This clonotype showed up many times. CDR3 protein: CASKAGAQETQYF. The CDR3 DNA reads as TGTGCCAGCAAAGCGGGAGCCCAAGAGACCCAGTACTTC. The gene calls are TRBV12-3 or TRBV12-4 and TRBJ2-5; TRBD2 matches at 8 bases. The CDR3 covers 13 residues. J gave up 1 base and V 7 bases, and 2 bases lay outside the gene matches.

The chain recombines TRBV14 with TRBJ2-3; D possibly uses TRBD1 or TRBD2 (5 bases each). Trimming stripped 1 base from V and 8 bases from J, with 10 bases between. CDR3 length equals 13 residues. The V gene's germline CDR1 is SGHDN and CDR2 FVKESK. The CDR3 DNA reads TGTGCCAGCAGCCAAGGAATCGGGGCTACGCAGTATTTT. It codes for CASSQGIGATQYF.

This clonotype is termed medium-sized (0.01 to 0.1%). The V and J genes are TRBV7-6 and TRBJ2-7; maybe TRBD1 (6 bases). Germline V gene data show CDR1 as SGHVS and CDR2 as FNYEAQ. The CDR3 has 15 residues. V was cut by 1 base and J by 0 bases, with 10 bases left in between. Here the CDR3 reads CASSLGRGFSYEQYF. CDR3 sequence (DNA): TGTGCCAGCAGCTTAGGCAGGGGATTCTCCTACGAGCAGTACTTC.

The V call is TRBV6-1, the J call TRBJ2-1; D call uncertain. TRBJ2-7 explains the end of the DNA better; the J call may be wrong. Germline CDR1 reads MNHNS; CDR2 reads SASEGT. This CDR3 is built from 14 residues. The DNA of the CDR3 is TGTGCCAGCAGTGAAGCTAACAGCGCCTACGAGCAGTACTTC. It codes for CASSEANSAYEQYF.

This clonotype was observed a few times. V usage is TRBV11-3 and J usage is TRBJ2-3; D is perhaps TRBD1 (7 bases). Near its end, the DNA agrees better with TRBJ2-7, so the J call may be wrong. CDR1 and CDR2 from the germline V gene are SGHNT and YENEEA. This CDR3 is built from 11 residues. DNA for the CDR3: TGTGCCAGCAGACAGGGGACTGAGCAGTACTTC. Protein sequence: CASRQGTEQYF.

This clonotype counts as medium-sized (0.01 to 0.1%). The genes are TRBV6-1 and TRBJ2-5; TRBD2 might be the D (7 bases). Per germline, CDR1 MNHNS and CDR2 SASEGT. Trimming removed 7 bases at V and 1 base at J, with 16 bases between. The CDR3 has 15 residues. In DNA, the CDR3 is TGTGCCAGCACGGGCCACAGGGAGGGCCAAGAGACCCAGTACTTC. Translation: CASTGHREGQETQYF.

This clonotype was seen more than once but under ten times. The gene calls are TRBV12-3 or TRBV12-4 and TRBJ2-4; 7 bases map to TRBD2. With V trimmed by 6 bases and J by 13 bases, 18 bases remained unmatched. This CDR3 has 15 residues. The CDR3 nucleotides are TGTGCCAGCAGAGCGGGACTACAAATCTACAATGAGCAGTACTTC. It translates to CASRAGLQIYNEQYF.

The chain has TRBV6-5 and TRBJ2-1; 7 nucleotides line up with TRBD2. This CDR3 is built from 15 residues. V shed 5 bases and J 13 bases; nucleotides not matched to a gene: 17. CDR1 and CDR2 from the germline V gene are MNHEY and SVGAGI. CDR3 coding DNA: TGTGCCAGCAGTATGAGCGGGGATGCCAAAAACATTCAGTTCTTC. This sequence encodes CASSMSGDAKNIQFF.

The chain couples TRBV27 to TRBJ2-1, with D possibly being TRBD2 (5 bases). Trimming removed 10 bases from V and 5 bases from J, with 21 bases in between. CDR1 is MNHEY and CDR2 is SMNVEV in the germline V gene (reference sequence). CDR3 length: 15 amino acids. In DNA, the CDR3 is TGTGCCATCCGAGGTAGCGAGACCATTAACAATGAGCAGTTCTTC. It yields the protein CAIRGSETINNEQFF.

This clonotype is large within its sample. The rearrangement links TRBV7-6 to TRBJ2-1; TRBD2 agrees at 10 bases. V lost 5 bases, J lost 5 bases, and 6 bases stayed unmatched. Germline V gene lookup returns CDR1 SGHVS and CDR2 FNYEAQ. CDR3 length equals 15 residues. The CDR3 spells CASSPRTSGNNEQFF. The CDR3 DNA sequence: TGTGCCAGCAGCCCTCGGACTAGCGGCAACAATGAGCAGTTCTTC.

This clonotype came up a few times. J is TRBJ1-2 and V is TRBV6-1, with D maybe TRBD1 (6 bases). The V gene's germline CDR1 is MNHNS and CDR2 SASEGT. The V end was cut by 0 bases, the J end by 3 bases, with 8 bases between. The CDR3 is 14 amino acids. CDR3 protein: CASSEAQGYYGYTF. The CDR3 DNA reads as TGTGCCAGCAGTGAAGCGCAGGGGTACTATGGCTACACCTTC.

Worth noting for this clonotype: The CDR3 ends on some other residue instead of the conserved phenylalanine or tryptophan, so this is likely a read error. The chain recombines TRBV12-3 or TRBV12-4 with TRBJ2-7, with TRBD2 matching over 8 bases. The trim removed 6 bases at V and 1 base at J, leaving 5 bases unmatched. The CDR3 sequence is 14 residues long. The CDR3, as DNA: TGTGCCAGCAGGGGTAGCGGGGAATCCTACGAGCAGTACTTA. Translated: CASRGSGESYEQYL.

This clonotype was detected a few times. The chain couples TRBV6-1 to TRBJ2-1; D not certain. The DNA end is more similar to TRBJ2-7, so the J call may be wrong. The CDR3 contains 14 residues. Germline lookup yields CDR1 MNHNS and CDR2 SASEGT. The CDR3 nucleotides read TGTGCCAGCAGTGAAGGGGGTAGTTCCGACGAGCAGTACTTC. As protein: CASSEGGSSDEQYF.

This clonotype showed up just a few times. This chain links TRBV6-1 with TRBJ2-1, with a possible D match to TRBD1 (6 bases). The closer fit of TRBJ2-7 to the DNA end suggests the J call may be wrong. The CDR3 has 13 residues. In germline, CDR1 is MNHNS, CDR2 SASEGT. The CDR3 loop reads CASSDYRVHEQYF. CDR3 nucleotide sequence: TGTGCCAGCAGTGACTACAGGGTCCACGAGCAGTACTTC.

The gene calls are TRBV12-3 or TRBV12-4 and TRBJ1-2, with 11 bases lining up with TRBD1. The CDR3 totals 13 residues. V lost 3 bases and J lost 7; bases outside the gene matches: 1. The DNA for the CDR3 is TGTGCCAGCAGTTTTGGGACAGGGGGTGGCTACACCTTC. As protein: CASSFGTGGGYTF.

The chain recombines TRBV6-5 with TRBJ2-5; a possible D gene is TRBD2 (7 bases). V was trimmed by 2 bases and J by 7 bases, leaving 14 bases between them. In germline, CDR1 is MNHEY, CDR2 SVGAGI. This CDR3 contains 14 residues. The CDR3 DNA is TGTGCCAGCAGTTACACTCAAGGGGGGGGGACCCAGTACTTC. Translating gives CASSYTQGGGTQYF.

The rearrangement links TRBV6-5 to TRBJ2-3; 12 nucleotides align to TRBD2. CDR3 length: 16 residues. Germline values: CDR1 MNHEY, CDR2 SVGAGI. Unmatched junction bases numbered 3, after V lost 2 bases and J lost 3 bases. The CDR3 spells CASSYGGTSGTDTQYF. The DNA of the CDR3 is TGTGCCAGCAGTTACGGTGGGACTAGCGGGACAGATACGCAGTATTTT.

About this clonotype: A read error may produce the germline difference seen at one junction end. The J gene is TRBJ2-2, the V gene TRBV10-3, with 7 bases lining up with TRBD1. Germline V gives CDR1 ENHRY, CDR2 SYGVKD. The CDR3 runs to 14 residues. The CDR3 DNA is TGTGCCGTCAGACAGGGTCTGAACACCGGGGAGCTGTTTTTT. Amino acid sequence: CAVRQGLNTGELFF.